The clone carrying this T cell receptor beta chain was seen ten or more times. The CDR3 loop spans 11 amino acids. Trimming stripped 6 bases from V and 5 bases from J, with 8 bases between. The data derive from a study of regulatory T cells in long-lasting Graves disease. Arm-PCR with iRepertoire HTBI primers amplified the CDR3 regions for these TCR beta libraries. Each CDR3 protein is one row after TCRdb ran MiXCR on the multiplex PCR reads. The sample records roughly 500,000 distinct CDR3 sequences, 20% being singletons. Time point indicated: persistent/refractory GD, antithyroid drugs over 5 years with positive TRAb. Construction of the TCR library relied on RNA isolated from PBMCs.

The chain is built from TRBV12-3 or TRBV12-4 and TRBJ2-7; no reliable D call. This specimen consisted of peripheral blood mononuclear cells (PBMCs), obtained when the disease was refractory, from a patient treated with antithyroid drugs. The clonotype comes from a female donor with Graves disease. CDR3 sequence: CASREADEQYF. For the CDR3, the DNA is TGTGCCAGCAGAGAGGCTGACGAGCAGTACTTC.